The 15 T cell receptor beta chains below all came from one sample that was sequenced in a study of blood T cell repertoires in COVID-19. Profiling relied on immunoSEQ multiplex PCR, and the TCRdb table lists in-frame clones only, not all of them. The table records 290,000 or so clones, about 93% of them present only once. Sequencing was carried out using PBMCs or T cells enriched from blood (not recorded which). The origin of the receptors is a woman younger than 45 who had recovered from COVID-19.

The chain is built from TRBV19 and TRBJ1-5, with D unresolved. The CDR3 is made up of 16 amino acids. Trimming removed 5 bases from V and 0 bases from J, with 14 bases in between. Germline V CDR1 and CDR2: LNHDA, SQIVND (reference sequence). This CDR3 reads CASSPTRTGSNQPQHF. As DNA, the CDR3 is TGTGCCAGTAGTCCTACTAGGACGGGTAGCAATCAGCCCCAGCATTTT. Full variable domain (missing parts from reference TRBV19 and TRBJ1-5): DGGITQSPKYLFRKEGQNVTLSCEQNLNHDAMYWYRQDPGQGLRLIYYSQIVNDFQKGDIAEGYSVSREKKESFPLTVTSAQKNPTAFYLCASSPTRTGSNQPQHFGDGTRLSIL.

The V gene is TRBV25-1, the J gene TRBJ2-2; weak D call: TRBD2 (6 bases). This CDR3 contains 13 residues. The germline V gene has CDR1 MGHDK and CDR2 SYGVNS. V was clipped by 5 bases and J by 6 bases, with 10 bases between them. Here the CDR3 reads CASSFGTPGELFF. The CDR3 nucleotides read TGTGCCAGCAGTTTCGGGACTCCCGGGGAGCTGTTTTTT. The entire variable domain, with the rest obtained from reference TRBV25-1 and TRBJ2-2, is as follows: EADIYQTPRYLVIGTGKKITLECSQTMGHDKMYWYQQDPGMELHLIHYSYGVNSTEKGDLSSESTVSRIRTEHFPLTLESARPSHTSQYLCASSFGTPGELFFGEGSRLTVL.

This chain uses TRBV27 with TRBJ1-2; perhaps TRBD1 as D (5 bases). This CDR3 is 13 amino acids long. CDR1 MNHEY and CDR2 SMNVEV come from the germline V gene (reference sequence). Trimming shortened V by 5 bases and J by 4 bases, and 11 bases separated the two germline ends. The CDR3 sequence: CASSPDRSYGYTF. The CDR3 DNA is TGTGCCAGCAGTCCCGACAGAAGCTATGGCTACACCTTC.

This chain links TRBV9 with TRBJ2-7; 14 bases fit TRBD2. Germline-derived CDR1 and CDR2 are SGDLS and YYNGEE. V trimming: 2 bases; J trimming: 4 bases; junction bases outside the gene matches: 5. CDR3 length equals 16 residues. CDR3 in DNA: TGTGCCAGCAGCGTGGGACTAGCGGGAGACTCATACGAGCAGTACTTC. Its protein product is CASSVGLAGDSYEQYF.

The V and J genes are TRBV4-3 and TRBJ1-2; no reliable D call. Germline values: CDR1 LGHNA, CDR2 YSLEER. V was shortened by 4 bases and J by 0 bases, with 9 bases between the two germline ends. CDR3 size: 14 residues. This chain's CDR3 is CASSPGLANYGYTF. CDR3 bases: TGCGCCAGCAGCCCCGGACTAGCTAACTATGGCTACACCTTC.

V gene TRBV28 combines with J gene TRBJ1-2; D gene ambiguous. Trimming left V 6 bases short and J 8 bases short, with 10 bases between. The CDR3 loop spans 11 amino acids. CDR1 MDHEN and CDR2 SYDVKM come from the germline V gene. CDR3 nucleotide sequence: TGTGCCAGCAGCACTACTGGGGGCTACACCTTC. Its protein product is CASSTTGGYTF.

V and J are TRBV18 and TRBJ1-4; TRBD1 matches at 8 bases. CDR1 KGHSH and CDR2 LQKENI come from the germline V gene. Trimming took 3 bases from V and 8 from J; bases not matched to a gene: 5. This CDR3 comprises 14 residues. The chain's CDR3 is CASSPDRVGEKLFF. The CDR3 DNA reads as TGTGCCAGCTCACCGGACAGGGTTGGGGAAAAACTGTTTTTT.

The chain recombines TRBV7-2 with TRBJ2-1; the match to TRBD2 covers 8 bases. Germline CDR1 and CDR2: SGHTA and FQGNSA. This CDR3 is built from 16 residues. V trimming: 5 bases; J trimming: 6 bases; junction bases outside the gene matches: 12. The CDR3 nucleotides are TGTGCCAGCAGCCCCAGAACGGGACTAGTAACCAATGAGCAGTTCTTC. As protein: CASSPRTGLVTNEQFF.

The chain is built from TRBV2 and TRBJ1-2; tentatively, D is TRBD1 (6 bases). Germline V gives CDR1 SNHLY, CDR2 FYNNEI. The CDR3 spans 14 residues. Deletions cut 4 bases from V and 0 bases from J, with 9 bases between. The CDR3, as DNA: TGTGCCAGCAGTGTTACAGGGACTAACTATGGCTACACCTTC. Protein product: CASSVTGTNYGYTF.

This clone was counted a few times. V and J are TRBV5-1 and TRBJ2-2, with TRBD2 matching over 7 bases. Germline loops: CDR1 SGHRS, CDR2 YFSETQ. The CDR3 has 16 residues. The ends lost 7 bases at V and 2 bases at J; junction bases unmatched: 11. The DNA of the CDR3 is TGCGCCAGCGGCATAAGGGTGACTAGCAACACCGGGGAGCTGTTTTTT. Protein sequence: CASGIRVTSNTGELFF.

This clone appeared once. This rearrangement joins TRBV30 to TRBJ1-1; 7 nucleotides match TRBD1. Germline lookup yields CDR1 GTSNPN and CDR2 SVGIG (reference sequence). With 8 bases clipped from V and 1 base from J, the junction kept 13 bases outside the gene matches. The CDR3 length is 15 residues. In nucleotides, the CDR3 is TGTGCCCAATACGTTCCGGGACAGACGAACACTGAAGCTTTCTTT. This codes for CAQYVPGQTNTEAFF.

The V gene is TRBV6-6, the J gene TRBJ2-5, with D perhaps TRBD2 (5 bases). The germline gives CDR1 MNHNY, CDR2 SVGAGI (reference sequence). The CDR3 contains 13 residues. V lost 6 bases, J lost 5 bases, and 13 bases lay in between. CDR3 coding DNA: TGTGCCAGCAGCGAGGGATTTATGGAGACCCAGTACTTC. This translates into CASSEGFMETQYF.

V and J are TRBV5-5 and TRBJ2-7; TRBD2 agrees at 8 bases. The CDR3 covers 16 residues. Germline V lookup: CDR1 SGHKS, CDR2 YYEKEE (reference sequence). J gave up 1 base and V 4 bases, and 10 bases lay outside the gene matches. DNA for the CDR3: TGTGCCAGCAGCCTATGGGTTAGCGGGGCATCCTACGAGCAGTACTTC. This gives the protein CASSLWVSGASYEQYF.

The chain links TRBV24-1 to TRBJ1-1; D not resolved. Germline CDR1 is KGHDR and CDR2 is SFDVKD. This CDR3 comprises 14 residues. The germline V and J ends were trimmed by 3 bases and 0 bases, with 7 bases remaining between them. Here the CDR3 DNA reads TGTGCCACCAGTGATCTGGGCCTGAACACTGAAGCTTTCTTT. Translating gives CATSDLGLNTEAFF.

The chain carries TRBV9 and TRBJ2-1, with D unclear. The CDR3 has 15 amino acids. The V and J ends lost 1 base and 2 bases respectively, with 10 bases between them. CDR1 SGDLS and CDR2 YYNGEE come from the germline V gene. This CDR3 reads CASSVLAAAYNEQFF. The DNA for the CDR3 is TGTGCCAGCAGCGTATTGGCGGCCGCCTACAATGAGCAGTTCTTC. The full variable domain, its missing parts supplied by reference TRBV9 and TRBJ2-1, is DSGVTQTPKHLITATGQRVTLRCSPRSGDLSVYWYQQSLDQGLQFLIQYYNGEERAKGNILERFSAQQFPDLHSELNLSSLELGDSALYFCASSVLAAAYNEQFFGPGTRLTVL.